This TCR beta chain originates from a study of blood T cells in healthy people across ages. Broader study findings: Older individuals had lower TCR beta diversity per million T cells (the decline was roughly linear).

The CDR3 runs to 12 residues. V was clipped by 5 bases and J by 7 bases, with 15 bases between them. The germline V gene has CDR1 DFQATT and CDR2 SNEGSKA (reference sequence). Alongside a J-beta primer mix, a sample-barcoded 5' primer served in a second PCR lasting about 7 to 11 cycles. Each cDNA molecule received a tag from a template-switch adaptor that had 12 random nucleotides. TCRdb re-called the 5' RACE reads through MiXCR, storing one row per CDR3 protein. The sample lists approximately 700,000 distinct CDR3 sequences; about 34% were seen once. Isolation of PBMCs gave at least 6 million cells per sample. This clonotype appeared many times. As yet, its antigen is unknown.

The receptor was derived from an elderly woman in good health. The J gene is TRBJ2-7, the V gene TRBV20-1, with TRBD2 as a possible D gene (6 bases). The specimen was blood. The CDR3 protein is CSAESLAGEQYF. The CDR3 DNA reads as TGCAGTGCTGAGAGTCTTGCGGGAGAGCAGTACTTC.